This entry lists 10 T cell receptor beta chains sequenced from one sample in a study of T cells in Graves' hyperthyroidism and ophthalmopathy. Template material for amplifying TCR beta CDR3 regions consisted of RNA transcripts. First-round RT-PCR targeting the TCR CDR3 was performed with the HTBI primer set. TCRdb fed the multiplex PCR reads into MiXCR, producing one record per CDR3 protein. Counted here are around 690,000 distinct CDR3 sequences, 15% to 20% occurring once; the ten biggest clones make up 15% to 18%. Sequencing was carried out using blood. All receptors come from a man aged 45 to 65 with Graves' hyperthyroidism.

This clonotype was picked up many times. This sequence joins TRBV28 and TRBJ2-5; D may be TRBD1 (5 bases). The germline V gene has CDR1 MDHEN and CDR2 SYDVKM. The V end lost 6 bases, the J end lost 5 bases, and 13 bases lay between the germline ends. The CDR3 length is 13 residues. The CDR3 DNA sequence: TGTGCCAGCAGACCCTTAGGGGTGGAGACCCAGTACTTC. Translating gives CASRPLGVETQYF.

In its sample, this clonotype was seen many times. The chain links TRBV28 to TRBJ2-2; 12 bases line up with TRBD2. In germline, CDR1 is MDHEN, CDR2 SYDVKM. The CDR3 runs 17 residues. The J segment lost 5 bases and the V segment lost 4 bases, leaving 8 bases of the junction unmatched. CDR3 sequence (DNA): TGTGCCAGCAGTTCACGACTAGCGGGAGTTCTGACCGGGGAGCTGTTTTTT. Protein product: CASSSRLAGVLTGELFF.

This clonotype was recorded at least ten times. J is TRBJ1-2 and V is TRBV28, with 7 bases fitting TRBD1. The V gene's germline CDR1 is MDHEN and CDR2 SYDVKM. The V segment lost 5 bases and the J segment 5 bases; nucleotides outside the gene matches: 5. The CDR3 consists of 13 residues. CDR3 protein: CASSGTEEYGYTF. For the CDR3, the DNA is TGTGCCAGCAGTGGGACAGAAGAATATGGCTACACCTTC.

This clonotype was seen repeatedly, ten times or more. CDR3 amino acids: CSAALKGRGETQYF. The CDR3, as DNA: TGCAGTGCAGCTCTAAAGGGGCGGGGAGAGACCCAGTACTTC. The chain combines TRBV20-1 with TRBJ2-5; possible D gene TRBD2, 6 bases. V lost 6 bases and J lost 4, with 18 bases in between. The germline gives CDR1 DFQATT, CDR2 SNEGSKA (reference sequence). The CDR3 loop spans 14 amino acids.

This clonotype has a handful of counts. The chain is built from TRBV4-1 and TRBJ2-1; no reliable D call. From germline, CDR1 is MGHRA and CDR2 YSYEKL. Trimming took 6 bases from V and 0 from J, leaving 12 bases between them. The CDR3 has 15 amino acids. CDR3 residues: CASRSEPSSYNEQFF. For the CDR3, the DNA is TGCGCCAGCAGGTCGGAACCGAGCTCCTACAATGAGCAGTTCTTC.

Ten or more counts support this clonotype. The chain is built from TRBV9 and TRBJ2-2; the D is unclear. The germline V gene encodes CDR1 SGDLS and CDR2 YYNGEE. The CDR3 length is 15 residues. V was cut by 0 bases and J by 6 bases, with 12 bases left in between. CDR3: CASSVESVRPGELFF. DNA for the CDR3: TGTGCCAGCAGCGTAGAGTCGGTACGGCCCGGGGAGCTGTTTTTT.

The CDR3 here is CASSTHTGGLAKNIQYF. The CDR3 nucleotides read TGTGCCAGTAGTACCCATACAGGGGGCCTCGCCAAAAACATTCAGTACTTC. The genes are TRBV19 and TRBJ2-4, with 9 bases that match TRBD1. Per the germline V gene, CDR1 is LNHDA and CDR2 is SQIVND (reference sequence). This CDR3 is 17 amino acids long. The junction had 8 bases not matched to a gene; V was cut back by 4 bases and J by 1 base.

This clonotype was counted at least ten times. The chain has TRBV18 and TRBJ2-1, with TRBD2 identical over 7 bases. The V gene end was trimmed by 0 bases and the J gene end by 4 bases; junction bases not matched to a gene: 6. The germline V gene has CDR1 KGHSH and CDR2 LQKENI. This CDR3 comprises 16 residues. The CDR3 DNA sequence: TGTGCCAGCTCACCACCGGGCGGGAGTGGGTACAATGAGCAGTTCTTC. The encoded protein is CASSPPGGSGYNEQFF.

This clonotype was seen many times. The chain carries TRBV27 and TRBJ1-2; possible D gene TRBD1, 6 bases. This CDR3 contains 13 residues. V was trimmed by 0 bases and J by 7 bases, leaving 9 bases between them. CDR1 MNHEY and CDR2 SMNVEV come from the germline V gene (reference sequence). The CDR3 reads CASSLSWGAGYTF. CDR3 in DNA: TGTGCCAGCAGTTTATCTTGGGGGGCTGGCTACACCTTC.

The chain carries TRBV15 and TRBJ2-3; TRBD2 is a possible D gene (6 bases). The CDR3 is 13 residues long. Looked up from germline, CDR1 is LNHNV and CDR2 is YYDKDF (reference sequence). V lost 5 bases and J lost 4, with 10 bases in between. The CDR3 DNA is TGTGCCACCAGCCGGGAGATCGCAGATACGCAGTATTTT. Its translation: CATSREIADTQYF.